This is a list of T cell receptor beta chains from one sample in a study of shared clonotypes between healthy human individuals. This table comes from immunoSEQ multiplex PCR, and its TCRdb copy is limited to in-frame clones, with some not included. The sample yields 550,000 to 800,000 clones, around 91% seen once. Sequences were obtained from memory CD8+ T cells from PBMCs. The source of these receptors is a man aged 18 to 30 in good health. Some clones in this sample may be carry-over from other donors' samples. Both conserved end residues are part of each CDR3. The D gene is left open where the match is weak. The listing skips clone size in some rows; elsewhere it reads once, few, many or a size class.

j_call clone_size v_call d_call cdr3_nt cdr3_aa
TRBJ2-3 NA TRBV11-2 NA TGTGCCAGCAGCCGGGACTTCTTAGTGGCTGATACGCAGTATTTT CASSRDFLVADTQYF
TRBJ2-7 NA TRBV19 NA TGTGCCAGTAGTATGGGTCCAGTACAGGGCGAGCAGTACTTC CASSMGPVQGEQYF
TRBJ2-7 NA TRBV28 NA TGTGCCAGCAGTTTATCTAGGGGGATGGAGCAGTACTTC CASSLSRGMEQYF
TRBJ2-1 NA TRBV2 TRBD2 TGTGCCAGCCGCGGGGGGTTTGGGGTACATAGCTCCTACAATGAGCAGTTCTTC CASRGGFGVHSSYNEQFF
TRBJ2-1 once TRBV29-1 NA TGCAGCGTTGATCTAGGGGCAGTCAGGCATGCTGAGCAGTTCTTC CSVDLGAVRHAEQFF
TRBJ2-1 NA TRBV13 NA TGTGCCAGCAGCCCACCGAGCGGAAATGAGCAGTTCTTC CASSPPSGNEQFF
TRBJ2-3 NA TRBV9 TRBD2 TGTGCCAGCAGCGTAGGACTAGCGGGAGACACAGATACGCAGTATTTT CASSVGLAGDTDTQYF
TRBJ2-1 NA TRBV27 NA TGTGCCAGCAGTTTTTTTTCCACCTACAATGAGCAGTTCTTC CASSFFSTYNEQFF
TRBJ2-3 NA TRBV19 TRBD1 TGTGCCAGTAGTCCGTACAGGGGAGCCTTAGCCACAGATACGCAGTATTTT CASSPYRGALATDTQYF
TRBJ1-3 NA TRBV28 NA TGTGCCAGCAGTTTTCAGATCTCTGGAAACACCATATATTTT CASSFQISGNTIYF
TRBJ1-4 NA TRBV5-1 NA TGCGCCAGCAGCTTGGAGGGAGGGCGAGGCGAAAAACTGTTTTTT CASSLEGGRGEKLFF
TRBJ1-2 NA TRBV6-5 NA TGTGCCAGCAGTGCAGGGTATGGCTACACCTTC CASSAGYGYTF
TRBJ1-2 NA TRBV30 TRBD1 TGTGCCTGGAGTGGCCTCGGACAGGGCTTCTATGGCTACACCTTC CAWSGLGQGFYGYTF
TRBJ2-3 NA TRBV7-9 NA TGTGCCAGCAGCTTAGGACAATACACAGATACGCAGTATTTT CASSLGQYTDTQYF
TRBJ2-1 NA TRBV27 NA TGTGCCAGCAGTCCTCCGAGGACGTACACTCCTACCTACAATGAGCAGTTCTTC CASSPPRTYTPTYNEQFF
TRBJ2-7 NA TRBV19 TRBD2 TGTGCCAGTAGTAATAGCGGGAGCGCCGACGAGCAGTACTTC CASSNSGSADEQYF
TRBJ1-1 NA TRBV7-8 NA TGTGCCAGCAGCGCCAGGGGTTTCGGGACTGAAGCTTTCTTT CASSARGFGTEAFF
TRBJ2-4 NA TRBV4-1 NA TGCGCCAGCAGCCATCCCTCTGAGGGGGAGCCACCAAACATTCAGTACTTC CASSHPSEGEPPNIQYF
TRBJ2-3 NA TRBV5-6 NA TGTGCCAGCAGCTGGGCCCGGGACAACACAGATACGCAGTATTTT CASSWARDNTDTQYF
TRBJ1-1 NA TRBV6-5 NA TGTGCCAGCAGTTTACAACCGCGAGGTGCTGAAGCTTTCTTT CASSLQPRGAEAFF
TRBJ2-3 NA TRBV4-2 NA TGTGCCAGCAGCCAAGTCGAAGAGACTATCACAGATACGCAGTATTTT CASSQVEETITDTQYF
TRBJ2-7 NA TRBV27 TRBD2 TGTGCCAGCAGTCTCATAGCGGGAAGGAGCTCCTACGAGCAGTACTTC CASSLIAGRSSYEQYF
TRBJ1-5 NA TRBV19 TRBD1 TGTGCCAGTAGATGGACAGGGAGTCTTTATAGCAATCAGCCCCAGCATTTT CASRWTGSLYSNQPQHF
TRBJ1-5 NA TRBV2 TRBD1 TGTGCCAGCAGTGGGGGACAGGGGAGCAATCAGCCCCAGCATTTT CASSGGQGSNQPQHF
TRBJ1-5 NA TRBV7-2 NA TGTGCCAGCAGCTTAGACAGTAACCGCAATCAGCCCCAGCATTTT CASSLDSNRNQPQHF
TRBJ1-1 NA TRBV28 NA TGTGCCAGCAGTTCAACCCGCGATCCGCCCGTTTGGGTAGCTTTCTTT CASSSTRDPPVWVAFF
TRBJ2-7 NA TRBV21-1 NA TGTGCCAGCAGCATTGGACAGGGGCCGAGCGGGACGGCCTACGAGCAGTACTTC CASSIGQGPSGTAYEQYF
TRBJ2-7 once TRBV28 NA TGTGCCAGCAGCGATCCACAGGGGGGGACCTACGAGCAGTACTTC CASSDPQGGTYEQYF
TRBJ2-5 NA TRBV5-1 NA TGCGCCAGCAGCCCGGAGAGCCAAGAGACCCAGTACTTC CASSPESQETQYF
TRBJ2-1 NA TRBV7-9 TRBD2 TGTGCCAGCAGCTTTCCTAGCGGGAGCGAATCCTACAATGAGCAGTTCTTC CASSFPSGSESYNEQFF
TRBJ2-1 NA TRBV30 TRBD2 TGTGCCTGGAGCCCTGGACTAGCGGCCTACAATGAGCAGTTCTTC CAWSPGLAAYNEQFF
TRBJ1-2 NA TRBV28 NA TGTGCCAGCAGTCTTGCAGGACTTCAGGAGGATGGCTACACCTTC CASSLAGLQEDGYTF
TRBJ2-5 NA TRBV27 TRBD2 TGTGCCAGCAGTTTAGTTGCTAGCGGGGGGCCGTGGTACTTC CASSLVASGGPWYF
TRBJ1-2 NA TRBV7-9 NA TGTGCCAGCAGCTTAGGAACAGGGCCAAACTATGGCTACACCTTC CASSLGTGPNYGYTF
TRBJ2-3 NA TRBV15 TRBD2 TGTGCCACCAGCAGGTTGCCCCTGAGTAGCGGGAAACCCACAGATACGCAGTATTTT CATSRLPLSSGKPTDTQYF
TRBJ1-6 NA TRBV5-1 NA TGCGCCAGCAGCTTTGGGAGGGATTCACCCCTCCACTTT CASSFGRDSPLHF
TRBJ2-5 NA TRBV4-1 NA TGCGCCAGCAGCCAACCCCGAGGGGCGGGTACCGGACCACAAGAGACCCAGTACTTC CASSQPRGAGTGPQETQYF
TRBJ2-2 NA TRBV19 TRBD2 TGTGCCAGTAGTCCCTCGTGGGGGGAGGGTCGAACCGGGGAGCTGTTTTTT CASSPSWGEGRTGELFF
TRBJ2-1 NA TRBV6-6 TRBD2 TGTGCCAGCAGCCTTAGCGGGGATGAGCAGTTCTTC CASSLSGDEQFF
TRBJ2-3 NA TRBV9 TRBD2 TGTGCCAGCAGTGGATCTAGCGGGAGAGGTGCAGATACGCAGTATTTT CASSGSSGRGADTQYF
TRBJ2-3 NA TRBV14 NA TGTGCCAGCAGCCAAGCCCTAGCGCACACAGATACGCAGTATTTT CASSQALAHTDTQYF
TRBJ1-2 NA TRBV28 NA TGTGCCAGCAGTTTATCTCCCCGGAGCTATGGCTACACCTTC CASSLSPRSYGYTF
TRBJ1-2 NA TRBV13 NA TGTGCCAGCAGCCCAGGCGGAGGAGGCTACACCTTC CASSPGGGGYTF
TRBJ2-3 NA TRBV5-6 TRBD2 TGTGCCAGCAGCTTGGCCTGGGAGGGCGCGGAGGCAGATACGCAGTATTTT CASSLAWEGAEADTQYF